The 26 T cell receptor beta chains in this list originate from one sample, sequenced in a study of T cells in Graves' hyperthyroidism and ophthalmopathy. It was RNA transcripts that yielded the amplified TCR beta CDR3 regions. The TCR CDR3 was amplified in a first-round RT-PCR using the HTBI primer set. TCRdb used MiXCR to reprocess the multiplex PCR reads, holding one entry per CDR3 protein. Of approximately 430,000 distinct CDR3 sequences listed, approximately 14% are singletons. Input material: blood. The receptors originated from a woman aged 18-29 years with Graves' hyperthyroidism.

This clonotype was counted ten times or more. J is TRBJ2-3 and V is TRBV7-3; D possibly corresponds to TRBD2 (5 bases). There are 20 residues in the CDR3. From germline, CDR1 is SGHTA and CDR2 FQGTGA. V lost 5 bases, J lost 2 bases, and 29 bases lay in between. In nucleotides, the CDR3 is TGTGCCAGCAGCCAGGCCACAACAGCGCACGGCACCGGACTCACAGATACGCAGTATTTT. Its translation: CASSQATTAHGTGLTDTQYF. Filled out from reference TRBV7-3 and TRBJ2-3, the complete variable domain reads GAGVSQTPSNKVTEKGKYVELRCDPISGHTALYWYRQSLGQGPEFLIYFQGTGAADDSGLPNDRFFAVRPEGSVSTLKIQRTERGDSAVYLCASSQATTAHGTGLTDTQYFGPGTRLTVL.

On this clonotype: One end of the junction varies from germline; a read error may be responsible. The rearrangement joins TRBV9 to TRBJ2-4; perhaps TRBD2 as D (6 bases). The CDR3 sequence is 15 residues long. Germline lookup yields CDR1 SGDLS and CDR2 YYNGEE. As DNA, the CDR3 is TGTGCCAACAGCGTAGATAACGGTGGAGGGGACATTCAGTACTTC. It translates to CANSVDNGGGDIQYF.

A word on this clonotype: Sequence at one end of the junction differs from germline and may be a read error. The gene calls are TRBV12-3 or TRBV12-4 and TRBJ2-1; D not certain. The CDR3 runs to 14 residues. CDR3 loop: CASSLSSVYSEQFF. The CDR3 DNA reads as TGTGCCAGCAGTCTATCTAGTGTCTACAGTGAGCAGTTCTTC.

This clonotype has at least ten counts. This chain links TRBV28 with TRBJ2-5; D not resolved. Deletions cut 6 bases from V and 4 bases from J, with 9 bases between. CDR1 is MDHEN and CDR2 is SYDVKM in the germline V gene. The CDR3 has 12 amino acids. CDR3: CASSALTETQYF. CDR3 in DNA: TGTGCCAGCAGCGCCCTCACAGAGACCCAGTACTTC.

This clonotype has more than one count but fewer than ten. The chain carries TRBV5-5 and TRBJ2-5; either TRBD1 or TRBD2 may supply D (6 bases each). This CDR3 comprises 16 residues. With 2 bases removed from V and 2 bases from J, the gap between germline ends came to 16 bases. Per the germline V gene, CDR1 is SGHKS and CDR2 is YYEKEE (reference sequence). CDR3 sequence (DNA): TGTGCCAGCAGCTTTGTCGGGGGCGAGGGTCAAGAGACCCAGTACTTC. Its translation: CASSFVGGEGQETQYF.

To note about this clonotype: A much bigger clone sits one base away, suggesting this may be a read error. The rearrangement uses TRBV11-2 and TRBJ1-3; D call uncertain. From germline, CDR1 is SGHAT and CDR2 FQNNGV. The V end was cut by 1 base, the J end by 8 bases, with 24 bases between. The CDR3 covers 18 residues. The CDR3 sequence: CASSLAGRLNNVEDTIYF. The CDR3 region has the DNA TGTGCCAGCAGCTTAGCCGGTCGGCTGAATAACGTAGAAGACACCATATATTTT.

The table lists this clonotype with a count of one. This rearrangement joins TRBV19 to TRBJ1-2; D gene ambiguous. Looked up from germline, CDR1 is LNHDA and CDR2 is SQIVND (reference sequence). The CDR3 covers 12 residues. The V end lost 6 bases, the J end lost 4 bases, and 9 bases lay between the germline ends. In nucleotides, the CDR3 is TGTGCCAGTAGGGGAGCAAGCTATGGCTACACCTTC. Translated, it gives CASRGASYGYTF.

The chain links TRBV28 to TRBJ2-7; 12 bases map to TRBD1. The CDR3 totals 15 residues. Germline-derived CDR1 and CDR2 are MDHEN and SYDVKM. With 2 bases clipped from V and 5 bases from J, the junction kept 4 bases outside the gene matches. The CDR3 sequence is CASSLRDRGLHEQYF. DNA of the CDR3: TGTGCCAGCAGTTTAAGGGACAGGGGGCTACACGAGCAGTACTTC.

This clonotype appeared a few times. The V call is TRBV20-1, the J call TRBJ1-1; D remains ambiguous. V gave up 3 bases and J gave up 3 bases, with 11 bases separating them. The CDR3 length is 13 residues. CDR1 is DFQATT and CDR2 is SNEGSKA in the germline V gene (reference sequence). CDR3 sequence reads: CSASNTWDTEAFF. In DNA, the CDR3 is TGCAGTGCTAGTAACACCTGGGACACTGAAGCTTTCTTT.

The rearrangement links TRBV27 to TRBJ2-2; D remains ambiguous. This CDR3 is built from 15 residues. Germline V gives CDR1 MNHEY, CDR2 SMNVEV (reference sequence). The V end lost 0 bases, the J end lost 2 bases, and 7 bases lay between the germline ends. CDR3 amino acids: CASSLSKSNTGELFF. The DNA of the CDR3 is TGTGCCAGCAGTTTATCCAAGTCAAACACCGGGGAGCTGTTTTTT.

In its sample, this clonotype was seen a few times. The chain couples TRBV7-6 to TRBJ1-4, with D unclear. V was clipped by 5 bases and J by 0 bases, with 10 bases between them. Germline values: CDR1 SGHVS, CDR2 FNYEAQ. There are 15 residues in the CDR3. The CDR3 loop is CASSEARATNEKLFF. The DNA of the CDR3 is TGTGCCAGCAGCGAAGCGCGAGCAACTAATGAAAAACTGTTTTTT.

The sample holds a few counts of this clonotype. The chain joins TRBV5-1 to TRBJ1-1, with unresolved D. Germline CDR1 reads SGHRS; CDR2 reads YFSETQ. V lost 0 bases, J lost 2 bases, and 11 bases lay in between. The CDR3 covers 15 residues. CDR3 sequence (DNA): TGCGCCAGCAGCTTGGCCGGGCCCGCTAACACTGAAGCTTTCTTT. This sequence encodes CASSLAGPANTEAFF.

This clonotype appeared many times. The chain couples TRBV29-1 to TRBJ2-7; D perhaps matches TRBD1 (5 bases). The CDR3 loop spans 13 amino acids. Deletions cut 6 bases from V and 4 bases from J, with 16 bases between. CDR1 is SQVTM and CDR2 is ANQGSEA in the germline V gene. The CDR3 DNA follows: TGCAGCGTGACAGCACTTTCAAGTTACGAGCAGTACTTC. Protein product: CSVTALSSYEQYF.

In its sample, this clonotype was seen a few times. The chain is built from TRBV15 and TRBJ2-3; D perhaps matches TRBD1 (6 bases). This CDR3 has 13 residues. The V end was cut by 0 bases, the J end by 8 bases, with 9 bases between. Germline-derived CDR1 and CDR2 are LNHNV and YYDKDF (reference sequence). The CDR3, as DNA: TGTGCCACCAGCAGAGAATGGGGGCGTACGCAGTATTTT. Translation gives CATSREWGRTQYF. Together with reference TRBV15 and TRBJ2-3, the CDR3 gives the full variable domain: DAMVIQNPRYQVTQFGKPVTLSCSQTLNHNVMYWYQQKSSQAPKLLFHYYDKDFNNEADTPDNFQSRRPNTSFCFLDIRSPGLGDTAMYLCATSREWGRTQYFGPGTRLTVL.

In this sample, this clonotype turned up many times. The rearrangement links TRBV18 to TRBJ2-5; D unclear. V was trimmed by 3 bases and J by 3 bases, leaving 5 bases between them. CDR3 length equals 12 residues. Per germline, CDR1 KGHSH and CDR2 LQKENI. In DNA form, the CDR3 reads TGTGCCAGCTCACCGGGAAAAGAGACCCAGTACTTC. Its protein product is CASSPGKETQYF.

This clonotype was seen many times. The chain uses TRBV2 and TRBJ2-5; 7 bases line up with TRBD2. This CDR3 is 13 amino acids long. Germline lookup yields CDR1 SNHLY and CDR2 FYNNEI. With 7 bases clipped from V and 3 bases from J, the junction kept 5 bases outside the gene matches. As DNA, the CDR3 is TGTGCCAGCATCGGGACTACCGAAGAGACCCAGTACTTC. Translated: CASIGTTEETQYF.

This clonotype has a handful of counts. The chain employs TRBV19 and TRBJ2-2; no firm D call. The CDR3 is 15 amino acids. Germline-derived CDR1 and CDR2 are LNHDA and SQIVND (reference sequence). Trimming removed 3 bases at V and 4 bases at J, with 12 bases between. The CDR3 here is CASSINRVRTGELFF. Written as DNA, the CDR3 is TGTGCCAGTAGTATTAATAGGGTCCGCACCGGGGAGCTGTTTTTT.

This clonotype appeared many times. V gene TRBV29-1 combines with J gene TRBJ1-2; no firm D call. Germline-derived CDR1 and CDR2 are SQVTM and ANQGSEA. There are 14 residues in the CDR3. Trimming stripped 4 bases from V and 0 bases from J, with 12 bases between. The DNA for the CDR3 is TGCAGCGTTGTAGGGTCAGCTCCTAACTATGGCTACACCTTC. This translates into CSVVGSAPNYGYTF.

This clonotype appeared many times. The genes are TRBV2 and TRBJ2-6; no clear D gene. V was trimmed by 3 bases and J by 2 bases, leaving 5 bases between them. Germline V gene data show CDR1 as SNHLY and CDR2 as FYNNEI. The CDR3 loop spans 14 amino acids. CDR3 in amino acids: CASSEIPGANVLTF. The CDR3 DNA is TGTGCCAGCAGTGAGATTCCTGGGGCCAACGTCCTGACTTTC.

This clonotype has more than one count but fewer than ten. The J gene is TRBJ2-7, the V gene TRBV7-9; possibly TRBD1 or TRBD2 for D (5 bases each). Trimming shortened V by 4 bases and J by 5 bases, and 18 bases separated the two germline ends. CDR3 size: 15 residues. The germline V gene encodes CDR1 SEHNR and CDR2 FQNEAQ (reference sequence). CDR3 nucleotide sequence: TGTGCCAGCAGCTCCACGAGGGACGGGGCCCACGAGCAGTACTTC. Its translation is CASSSTRDGAHEQYF.

This clonotype was found a few times. The rearrangement links TRBV10-3 to TRBJ1-1; D gene unclear. From germline, CDR1 is ENHRY and CDR2 SYGVKD. With 6 bases removed from V and 4 bases from J, the gap between germline ends came to 12 bases. There are 13 residues in the CDR3. CDR3 region: CAIRYQVATEAFF. For the CDR3, the DNA is TGTGCCATCAGATACCAAGTAGCCACTGAAGCTTTCTTT.

This clonotype was recorded many times. This chain joins TRBV20-1 and TRBJ1-2, with 8 bases that match TRBD1. Germline loops: CDR1 DFQATT, CDR2 SNEGSKA (reference sequence). This CDR3 region has 15 residues. V lost 0 bases to trimming and J lost 4 bases; unmatched junction nucleotides: 7. CDR3 amino acids: CSARDHGQGPYGYTF. The DNA of the CDR3 is TGCAGTGCTAGAGATCATGGACAGGGACCCTATGGCTACACCTTC.

This clonotype was seen many times. The rearrangement joins TRBV5-1 to TRBJ1-2; D gene unclear. Trimming cost V 0 bases and J 0 bases, with 12 bases left between them. CDR3 length equals 16 residues. Germline loops: CDR1 SGHRS, CDR2 YFSETQ. CDR3 loop: CASSLVGQPPNYGYTF. CDR3 sequence (DNA): TGCGCCAGCAGCTTGGTTGGGCAGCCACCTAACTATGGCTACACCTTC.

This clonotype has at least ten counts. The chain links TRBV20-1 to TRBJ1-5, with D unresolved. The CDR3 length is 14 residues. In germline, CDR1 is DFQATT, CDR2 SNEGSKA (reference sequence). Trimming stripped 2 bases from V and 3 bases from J, with 11 bases between. CDR3 protein: CSARPDTSNQPQHF. The CDR3 DNA follows: TGCAGTGCTAGACCCGACACTTCCAATCAGCCCCAGCATTTT.

This clonotype has a count of ten or more. The chain uses TRBV20-1 and TRBJ2-1, with no clear D. Germline V CDR1 and CDR2: DFQATT, SNEGSKA (reference sequence). V shed 6 bases and J shed 7 bases, with 22 bases lying between them. There are 15 residues in the CDR3. The DNA of the CDR3 is TGCAGTGCCCAGAGATGGCCCCCGGGTTGGAATGAGCAGTTCTTC. This sequence encodes CSAQRWPPGWNEQFF.

A few counts support this clonotype. V gene TRBV7-9 combines with J gene TRBJ2-3; 7 bases are a match to TRBD1. The CDR3 runs 14 residues. V trimming: 5 bases; J trimming: 9 bases; junction bases outside the gene matches: 11. Germline CDR1 is SEHNR and CDR2 is FQNEAQ (reference sequence). DNA of the CDR3: TGTGCCAGCAGCCCATCGTTCTTGACAGGGACGCAGTATTTT. Residues: CASSPSFLTGTQYF.